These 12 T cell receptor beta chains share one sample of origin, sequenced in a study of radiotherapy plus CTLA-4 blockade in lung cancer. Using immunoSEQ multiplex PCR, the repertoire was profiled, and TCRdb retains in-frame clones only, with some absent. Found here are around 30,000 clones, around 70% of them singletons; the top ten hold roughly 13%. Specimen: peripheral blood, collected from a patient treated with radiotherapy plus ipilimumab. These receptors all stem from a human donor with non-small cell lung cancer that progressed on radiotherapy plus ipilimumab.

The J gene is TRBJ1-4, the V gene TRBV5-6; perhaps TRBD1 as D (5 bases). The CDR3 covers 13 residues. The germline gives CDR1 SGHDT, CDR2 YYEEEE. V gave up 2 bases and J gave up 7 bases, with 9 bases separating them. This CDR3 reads CASSFLGTEKLFF. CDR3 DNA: TGTGCCAGCAGCTTTCTTGGGACTGAAAAACTGTTTTTT.

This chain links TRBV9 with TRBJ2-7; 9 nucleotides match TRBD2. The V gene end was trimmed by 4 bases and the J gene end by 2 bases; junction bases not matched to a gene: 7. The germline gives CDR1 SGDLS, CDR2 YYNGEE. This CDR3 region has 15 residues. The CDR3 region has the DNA TGTGCCAGCAGCCCCAGCGGGGGGAGTACCTACGAGCAGTACTTC. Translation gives CASSPSGGSTYEQYF.

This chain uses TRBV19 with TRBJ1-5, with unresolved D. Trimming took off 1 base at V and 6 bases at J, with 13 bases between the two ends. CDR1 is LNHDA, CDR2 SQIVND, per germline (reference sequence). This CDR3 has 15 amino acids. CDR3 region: CASSIAGLLPQPQHF. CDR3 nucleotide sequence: TGTGCCAGTAGTATAGCCGGACTTTTACCTCAGCCCCAGCATTTT. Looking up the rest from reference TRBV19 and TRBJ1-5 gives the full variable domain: DGGITQSPKYLFRKEGQNVTLSCEQNLNHDAMYWYRQDPGQGLRLIYYSQIVNDFQKGDIAEGYSVSREKKESFPLTVTSAQKNPTAFYLCASSIAGLLPQPQHFGDGTRLSIL.

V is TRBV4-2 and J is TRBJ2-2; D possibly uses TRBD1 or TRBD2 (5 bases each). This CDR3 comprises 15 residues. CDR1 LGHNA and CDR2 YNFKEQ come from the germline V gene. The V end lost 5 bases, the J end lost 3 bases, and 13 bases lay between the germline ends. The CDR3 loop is CASSYGARDTGELFF. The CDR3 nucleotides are TGTGCCAGCAGCTACGGGGCGCGGGACACCGGGGAGCTGTTTTTT.

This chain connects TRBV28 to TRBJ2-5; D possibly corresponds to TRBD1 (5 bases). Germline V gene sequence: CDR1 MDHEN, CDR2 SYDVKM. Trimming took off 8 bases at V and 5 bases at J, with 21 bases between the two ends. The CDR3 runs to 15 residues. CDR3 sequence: CASDKRQGRFETQYF. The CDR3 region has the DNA TGTGCCAGCGATAAAAGGCAGGGTCGGTTCGAGACCCAGTACTTC.

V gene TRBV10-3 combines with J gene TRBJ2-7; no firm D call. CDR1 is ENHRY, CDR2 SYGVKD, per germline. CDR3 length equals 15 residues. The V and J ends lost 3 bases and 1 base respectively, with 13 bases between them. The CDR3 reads CAISDLGYGSYEQYF. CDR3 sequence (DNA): TGTGCCATCAGTGATTTAGGGTACGGATCCTACGAGCAGTACTTC.

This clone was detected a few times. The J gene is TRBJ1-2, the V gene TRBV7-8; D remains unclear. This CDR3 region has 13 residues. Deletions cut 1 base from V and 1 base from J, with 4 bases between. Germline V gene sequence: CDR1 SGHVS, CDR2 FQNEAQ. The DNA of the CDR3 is TGTGCCAGCAGCTTAGATTATAACTATGGCTACACCTTC. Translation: CASSLDYNYGYTF. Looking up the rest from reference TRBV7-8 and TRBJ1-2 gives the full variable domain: GAGVSQSPRYKVAKRGQDVALRCDPISGHVSLFWYQQALGQGPEFLTYFQNEAQLDKSGLPSDRFFAERPEGSVSTLKIQRTQQEDSAVYLCASSLDYNYGYTFGSGTRLTVV.

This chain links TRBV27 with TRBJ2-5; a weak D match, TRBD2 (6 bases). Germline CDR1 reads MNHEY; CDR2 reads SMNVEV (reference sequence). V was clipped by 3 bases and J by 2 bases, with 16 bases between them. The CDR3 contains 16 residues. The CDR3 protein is CASSLSGTELQETQYF. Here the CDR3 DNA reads TGTGCCAGCAGTTTGTCCGGGACTGAGTTACAAGAGACCCAGTACTTC.

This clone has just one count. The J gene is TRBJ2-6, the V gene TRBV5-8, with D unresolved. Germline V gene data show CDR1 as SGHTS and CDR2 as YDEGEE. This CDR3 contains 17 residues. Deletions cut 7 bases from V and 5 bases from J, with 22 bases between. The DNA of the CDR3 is TGTGCCAGCCCATGGCCTCATACACAAAGTCGGGCCAACGTCCTGACTTTC. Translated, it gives CASPWPHTQSRANVLTF.

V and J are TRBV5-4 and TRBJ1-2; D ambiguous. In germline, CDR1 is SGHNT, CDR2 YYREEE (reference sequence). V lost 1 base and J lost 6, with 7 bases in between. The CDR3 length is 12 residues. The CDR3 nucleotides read TGTGCCAGCAGCTTGTTCGCAGATGGCTACACCTTC. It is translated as CASSLFADGYTF.

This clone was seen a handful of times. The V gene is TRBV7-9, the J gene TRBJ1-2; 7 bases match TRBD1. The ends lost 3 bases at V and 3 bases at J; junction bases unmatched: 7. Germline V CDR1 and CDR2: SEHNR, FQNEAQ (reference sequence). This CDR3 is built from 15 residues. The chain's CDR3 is CASSFFTGDHYGYTF. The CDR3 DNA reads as TGTGCCAGCAGCTTCTTTACAGGGGATCACTATGGCTACACCTTC.

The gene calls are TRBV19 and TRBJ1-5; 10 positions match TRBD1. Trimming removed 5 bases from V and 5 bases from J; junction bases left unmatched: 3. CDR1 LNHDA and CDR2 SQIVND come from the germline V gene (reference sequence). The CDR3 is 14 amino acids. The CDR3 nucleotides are TGTGCCAGTAGTGTGGACAGGGGGTATCAGCCCCAGCATTTT. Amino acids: CASSVDRGYQPQHF. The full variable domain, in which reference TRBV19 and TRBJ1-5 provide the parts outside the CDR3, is DGGITQSPKYLFRKEGQNVTLSCEQNLNHDAMYWYRQDPGQGLRLIYYSQIVNDFQKGDIAEGYSVSREKKESFPLTVTSAQKNPTAFYLCASSVDRGYQPQHFGDGTRLSIL.